The source of this TCR beta chain is a study of cytomegalovirus exposure and HLA in healthy donors. Study context: An earlier analysis found roughly 100 million unique TCR beta sequences from approximately 190 million T cells.

Study observations and caveats: The study had only CMV serostatus as immune exposure information. Accurate prediction of most subjects' HLA-A and HLA-B alleles from TCR beta sequences was reported.

Points on this clone: What it recognizes is unknown.

PCR was performed using 60 Vbeta and 13 Jbeta primers. Some clones are missing from TCRdb's copy, which holds only in-frame ones; the method was immunoSEQ multiplex PCR. This table has approximately 100,000 clones, roughly three quarters appearing once. The germline V gene encodes CDR1 SGHVS and CDR2 FQNEAQ. This CDR3 has 18 amino acids. The germline V and J ends were trimmed by 5 bases and 2 bases, with 21 bases remaining between them. The chain combines TRBV7-8 with TRBJ1-4; D unclear. The sequenced material came from PBMCs. The sequence came from a woman between 35 and 50 years old in good health and CMV-seronegative. This CDR3 reads CASSPTAGLGVTNEKLFF. CDR3 DNA sequence: TGTGCCAGCAGCCCCACTGCGGGTTTAGGCGTCACTAATGAAAAACTGTTTTTT. Full variable domain (rest looked up from reference TRBV7-8 and TRBJ1-4): GAGVSQSPRYKVAKRGQDVALRCDPISGHVSLFWYQQALGQGPEFLTYFQNEAQLDKSGLPSDRFFAERPEGSVSTLKIQRTQQEDSAVYLCASSPTAGLGVTNEKLFFGSGTQLSVL.